A selection of T cell receptor beta chains follows, all from one sample in a study of post-analysis software for immune sequencing data. TCRdb used MiXCR to reprocess the PCR reads, holding one entry per CDR3 protein. This sample yields hundreds of thousands of distinct CDR3 sequences, of which around 64% are seen a single time; around 11% belongs to the top ten. Sequenced input: blood. These receptors all stem from a girl aged 2 to 9 with multiple sclerosis. CDR3s include the opening cysteine and the closing phenylalanine or tryptophan. The D gene is left open where the match is weak. Clone size appears in some rows only: once, few, many, or a class for an expanded clone.

clone_size: .
v_call: TRBV6-5
j_call: TRBJ1-1
cdr3_length: 17
d_call: TRBD1
cdr3_aa: CASSYSLLQGRDTEAFF
cdr3_nt: TGTGCCAGCAGTTACTCGCTATTACAGGGGCGGGACACTGAAGCTTTCTTT

clone_size: .
v_call: TRBV6-5
j_call: TRBJ2-1
cdr3_length: 12
d_call: .
cdr3_aa: CASSSPAGLGFF
cdr3_nt: TGTGCCAGCAGTTCCCCGGCTGGGCTGGGGTTCTTC

clone_size: .
v_call: TRBV29-1
j_call: TRBJ2-7
cdr3_length: 11
d_call: TRBD1
cdr3_aa: CSATGIYEQYF
cdr3_nt: TGCAGCGCGACAGGGATCTACGAGCAGTACTTC

clone_size: few
v_call: TRBV7-2
j_call: TRBJ2-5
cdr3_length: 15
d_call: .
cdr3_aa: CASSLGASAQETQYF
cdr3_nt: TGTGCCAGCAGCTTAGGAGCCAGCGCGCAAGAGACCCAGTACTTC

clone_size: .
v_call: TRBV27
j_call: TRBJ2-4
cdr3_length: 17
d_call: TRBD1
cdr3_aa: CASSPIKLTGDPNIQYF
cdr3_nt: TGTGCCAGCAGTCCCATTAAATTAACAGGGGACCCAAACATTCAGTACTTC

clone_size: few
v_call: TRBV29-1
j_call: TRBJ2-5
cdr3_length: 14
d_call: .
cdr3_aa: CSVEGSQAGETQYF
cdr3_nt: TGCAGCGTTGAAGGTAGCCAAGCGGGAGAGACCCAGTACTTC

clone_size: few
v_call: TRBV2
j_call: TRBJ2-1
cdr3_length: 15
d_call: .
cdr3_aa: CASSEVRNSYNEQFF
cdr3_nt: TGTGCCAGCAGTGAGGTCAGAAACTCCTACAATGAGCAGTTCTTC

clone_size: .
v_call: TRBV29-1
j_call: TRBJ1-1
cdr3_length: 12
d_call: TRBD1
cdr3_aa: CSVLTGGTEAFF
cdr3_nt: TGCAGCGTTCTAACAGGGGGCACTGAAGCTTTCTTT

clone_size: few
v_call: TRBV20-1
j_call: TRBJ2-7
cdr3_length: 12
d_call: .
cdr3_aa: CSARASDYEQYF
cdr3_nt: TGCAGTGCTAGAGCTAGCGACTACGAGCAGTACTTC

clone_size: .
v_call: TRBV20-1
j_call: TRBJ2-1
cdr3_length: 15
d_call: .
cdr3_aa: CSARETVDSYNEQFF
cdr3_nt: TGCAGTGCTAGAGAGACGGTAGACTCCTACAATGAGCAGTTCTTC

clone_size: .
v_call: TRBV6-5
j_call: TRBJ1-2
cdr3_length: 16
d_call: .
cdr3_aa: CASSYSSPRTGYGYTF
cdr3_nt: TGTGCCAGCAGTTACTCGTCTCCCAGGACGGGGTATGGCTACACCTTC

clone_size: .
v_call: TRBV29-1
j_call: TRBJ1-1
cdr3_length: 12
d_call: .
cdr3_aa: CSVVPVNTEAFF
cdr3_nt: TGCAGCGTTGTCCCGGTGAACACTGAAGCTTTCTTT

clone_size: .
v_call: TRBV7-9
j_call: TRBJ2-1
cdr3_length: 16
d_call: .
cdr3_aa: CASSFWAGPSYNEQFF
cdr3_nt: TGTGCCAGCAGCTTCTGGGCGGGTCCCTCCTACAATGAGCAGTTCTTC

clone_size: .
v_call: TRBV3-1
j_call: TRBJ1-5
cdr3_length: 16
d_call: .
cdr3_aa: CASSQDLGGGNQPQHF
cdr3_nt: TGTGCCAGTAGCCAAGATTTAGGGGGGGGCAATCAGCCCCAGCATTTT

clone_size: .
v_call: TRBV7-3
j_call: TRBJ2-3
cdr3_length: 15
d_call: .
cdr3_aa: CASSPGLRAGDTQYF
cdr3_nt: TGTGCCAGCAGCCCCGGACTAAGGGCTGGAGATACGCAGTATTTT

clone_size: .
v_call: TRBV28
j_call: TRBJ2-1
cdr3_length: 18
d_call: TRBD2
cdr3_aa: CASSFPLAGGPRGYEQFF
cdr3_nt: TGTGCCAGCAGTTTCCCGCTAGCGGGGGGGCCTAGAGGGTATGAGCAGTTCTTC

clone_size: .
v_call: TRBV29-1
j_call: TRBJ2-1
cdr3_length: 15
d_call: TRBD1
cdr3_aa: CSVARTGGTYNEQFF
cdr3_nt: TGCAGCGTAGCTAGGACAGGGGGGACCTACAATGAGCAGTTCTTC

clone_size: .
v_call: TRBV10-2
j_call: TRBJ2-5
cdr3_length: 14
d_call: .
cdr3_aa: CASIHGSGLETQYF
cdr3_nt: TGCGCCAGCATCCATGGGAGCGGTTTGGAGACCCAGTACTTC

clone_size: few
v_call: TRBV7-9
j_call: TRBJ2-7
cdr3_length: 13
d_call: .
cdr3_aa: CASSLTVDAEQYF
cdr3_nt: TGTGCCAGCAGCTTGACGGTCGACGCCGAGCAGTACTTC

clone_size: .
v_call: TRBV12-3/TRBV12-4
j_call: TRBJ2-4
cdr3_length: 17
d_call: TRBD1
cdr3_aa: CASSDAQGFERGNIQYF
cdr3_nt: TGTGCCAGCAGTGATGCACAGGGGTTTGAAAGGGGAAACATTCAGTACTTC

clone_size: .
v_call: TRBV7-2
j_call: TRBJ2-5
cdr3_length: 17
d_call: TRBD2
cdr3_aa: CASSLLPLSSGAETQYF
cdr3_nt: TGTGCCAGCAGCTTGCTCCCGCTATCTAGCGGCGCTGAGACCCAGTACTTC

clone_size: few
v_call: TRBV20-1
j_call: TRBJ2-1
cdr3_length: 14
d_call: .
cdr3_aa: CSARYGTANNEQFF
cdr3_nt: TGCAGTGCTAGATACGGGACCGCGAACAATGAGCAGTTCTTC

clone_size: .
v_call: TRBV7-2
j_call: TRBJ2-1
cdr3_length: 16
d_call: TRBD2
cdr3_aa: CASSLRVQLAGDEQFF
cdr3_nt: TGTGCCAGCAGCTTAAGGGTCCAGCTAGCGGGAGATGAGCAGTTCTTC

clone_size: .
v_call: TRBV5-1
j_call: TRBJ2-7
cdr3_length: 16
d_call: TRBD2
cdr3_aa: CASSMGLAGGPYEQYF
cdr3_nt: TGCGCCAGCAGCATGGGACTAGCGGGAGGGCCCTACGAGCAGTACTTC

clone_size: .
v_call: TRBV12-5
j_call: TRBJ2-7
cdr3_length: 12
d_call: .
cdr3_aa: CASGSRGYEQYF
cdr3_nt: TGTGCTAGTGGTTCGAGGGGCTACGAGCAGTACTTC

clone_size: once
v_call: TRBV20-1
j_call: TRBJ2-4
cdr3_length: 15
d_call: .
cdr3_aa: CSARPSTIAKNIQYF
cdr3_nt: TGCAGTGCTAGACCCTCCACCATAGCCAAAAACATTCAGTACTTC

clone_size: .
v_call: TRBV3-1
j_call: TRBJ1-6
cdr3_length: 14
d_call: .
cdr3_aa: CASNPGQVNSPLHF
cdr3_nt: TGTGCCAGCAACCCGGGCCAAGTAAATTCACCCCTCCACTTT

clone_size: .
v_call: TRBV13
j_call: TRBJ1-2
cdr3_length: 17
d_call: TRBD1
cdr3_aa: CASSLSPRTGLYYGYTF
cdr3_nt: TGTGCCAGCAGCTTATCTCCAAGGACAGGGTTGTACTATGGCTACACCTTC

clone_size: .
v_call: TRBV12-3/TRBV12-4
j_call: TRBJ2-5
cdr3_length: 13
d_call: TRBD2
cdr3_aa: CASSKSGGGTQYF
cdr3_nt: TGTGCCAGCAGCAAAAGCGGGGGCGGGACCCAGTACTTC

clone_size: once
v_call: TRBV4-1
j_call: TRBJ1-2
cdr3_length: 14
d_call: TRBD1
cdr3_aa: CASSQGTGNYGYTF
cdr3_nt: TGCGCCAGCAGCCAAGGGACAGGGAACTATGGCTACACCTTC

clone_size: few
v_call: TRBV15
j_call: TRBJ2-7
cdr3_length: 14
d_call: .
cdr3_aa: CATSRDRASYEQYF
cdr3_nt: TGTGCCACCAGCAGAGATCGGGCTAGCTACGAGCAGTACTTC

clone_size: few
v_call: TRBV4-1
j_call: TRBJ2-7
cdr3_length: 15
d_call: .
cdr3_aa: CASSQAGLGGNEQYF
cdr3_nt: TGCGCCAGCAGCCAAGCGGGGCTAGGAGGCAACGAGCAGTACTTC

clone_size: .
v_call: TRBV4-1
j_call: TRBJ2-7
cdr3_length: 13
d_call: .
cdr3_aa: CASSQRTGTEQYF
cdr3_nt: TGCGCCAGCAGCCAACGAACAGGGACCGAGCAGTACTTC

clone_size: once
v_call: TRBV2
j_call: TRBJ2-1
cdr3_length: 16
d_call: .
cdr3_aa: CASSVLRGGSYNEQFF
cdr3_nt: TGTGCCAGCAGTGTATTACGTGGGGGCTCCTACAATGAGCAGTTCTTC

clone_size: .
v_call: TRBV6-5
j_call: TRBJ2-1
cdr3_length: 16
d_call: TRBD2
cdr3_aa: CASSPGLAGSYNEQFF
cdr3_nt: TGTGCCAGCAGCCCCGGACTAGCGGGTTCCTACAATGAGCAGTTCTTC

clone_size: .
v_call: TRBV13
j_call: TRBJ1-5
cdr3_length: 15
d_call: TRBD1
cdr3_aa: CASSAGQGLNQPQHF
cdr3_nt: TGTGCCAGCAGCGCCGGACAGGGCCTCAATCAGCCCCAGCATTTT

clone_size: .
v_call: TRBV6-5
j_call: TRBJ2-1
cdr3_length: 13
d_call: .
cdr3_aa: CASRHGLTNEQFF
cdr3_nt: TGTGCCAGCAGGCATGGACTAACCAATGAGCAGTTCTTC

clone_size: .
v_call: TRBV29-1
j_call: TRBJ2-1
cdr3_length: 14
d_call: .
cdr3_aa: CSGTGRGLVNEQFF
cdr3_nt: TGCAGCGGGACCGGTCGGGGGTTAGTCAATGAGCAGTTCTTC

clone_size: .
v_call: TRBV5-1
j_call: TRBJ2-4
cdr3_length: 15
d_call: TRBD2
cdr3_aa: CASSLTSEAKNIQYF
cdr3_nt: TGCGCCAGCAGCTTGACTAGCGAAGCCAAAAACATTCAGTACTTC

clone_size: .
v_call: TRBV4-1
j_call: TRBJ1-2
cdr3_length: 15
d_call: TRBD1
cdr3_aa: CASGKPGQGPGGYTF
cdr3_nt: TGCGCCAGCGGTAAACCGGGACAGGGTCCAGGTGGCTACACCTTC

clone_size: .
v_call: TRBV20-1
j_call: TRBJ2-2
cdr3_length: 14
d_call: TRBD2
cdr3_aa: CSARGDGNTGELFF
cdr3_nt: TGCAGTGCCCGGGGGGACGGGAACACCGGGGAGCTGTTTTTT

clone_size: .
v_call: TRBV7-9
j_call: TRBJ2-5
cdr3_length: 15
d_call: TRBD1
cdr3_aa: CASSPGQGTVETQYF
cdr3_nt: TGTGCCAGCAGCCCGGGACAGGGGACGGTGGAGACCCAGTACTTC

clone_size: .
v_call: TRBV7-2
j_call: TRBJ1-1
cdr3_length: 14
d_call: .
cdr3_aa: CASSSDSRIAEAFF
cdr3_nt: TGTGCCAGCAGCTCCGACAGTCGGATCGCTGAAGCTTTCTTT

clone_size: .
v_call: TRBV29-1
j_call: TRBJ2-1
cdr3_length: 14
d_call: .
cdr3_aa: CSVEGGPAYNEQFF
cdr3_nt: TGCAGCGTTGAAGGGGGGCCAGCTTACAATGAGCAGTTCTTC

clone_size: .
v_call: TRBV29-1
j_call: TRBJ2-1
cdr3_length: 13
d_call: .
cdr3_aa: CSVDGASYNEQFF
cdr3_nt: TGCAGCGTTGACGGGGCCTCCTACAATGAGCAGTTCTTC

clone_size: .
v_call: TRBV7-9
j_call: TRBJ1-1
cdr3_length: 14
d_call: TRBD1
cdr3_aa: CASSRTGGSTEAFF
cdr3_nt: TGTGCCAGCAGCAGGACAGGGGGAAGCACTGAAGCTTTCTTT

clone_size: .
v_call: TRBV20-1
j_call: TRBJ2-1
cdr3_length: 17
d_call: TRBD2
cdr3_aa: CSARMTSGGSSYNEQFF
cdr3_nt: TGCAGTGCTCGCATGACTAGCGGGGGCAGCTCCTACAATGAGCAGTTCTTC

clone_size: few
v_call: TRBV7-6
j_call: TRBJ2-1
cdr3_length: 17
d_call: .
cdr3_aa: CASSLVGPGSPYNEQFF
cdr3_nt: TGTGCCAGCAGCTTAGTGGGTCCGGGGAGTCCCTACAATGAGCAGTTCTTC

clone_size: .
v_call: TRBV3-1
j_call: TRBJ1-1
cdr3_length: 17
d_call: .
cdr3_aa: CASSQLQGRITVTEAFF
cdr3_nt: TGTGCCAGCAGCCAATTACAGGGACGGATAACCGTCACCGAAGCTTTCTTT

clone_size: .
v_call: TRBV10-3
j_call: TRBJ2-3
cdr3_length: 17
d_call: TRBD2
cdr3_aa: CAISESEGLGGSDTQYF
cdr3_nt: TGTGCCATCAGTGAGTCAGAGGGACTAGGGGGATCGGATACGCAGTATTTT

clone_size: .
v_call: TRBV5-5
j_call: TRBJ2-1
cdr3_length: 15
d_call: .
cdr3_aa: CASSLFRWGYNEQFF
cdr3_nt: TGTGCCAGCAGCTTGTTTAGGTGGGGTTACAATGAGCAGTTCTTC

clone_size: .
v_call: TRBV5-1
j_call: TRBJ2-5
cdr3_length: 14
d_call: .
cdr3_aa: CANSLVRSGETQYF
cdr3_nt: TGCGCCAACAGCTTGGTCAGGTCGGGGGAGACCCAGTACTTC

clone_size: few
v_call: TRBV20-1
j_call: TRBJ2-3
cdr3_length: 15
d_call: .
cdr3_aa: CSAVRGSGLTDTQYF
cdr3_nt: TGCAGTGCTGTAAGAGGTAGCGGCCTCACAGATACGCAGTATTTT

clone_size: .
v_call: TRBV9
j_call: TRBJ2-3
cdr3_length: 17
d_call: .
cdr3_aa: CASSDRKGQASTDTQYF
cdr3_nt: TGTGCCAGCAGCGACCGCAAGGGACAAGCTAGCACAGATACGCAGTATTTT

clone_size: many
v_call: TRBV12-3/TRBV12-4
j_call: TRBJ1-2
cdr3_length: 12
d_call: .
cdr3_aa: CASSLVNYGYTF
cdr3_nt: TGCGCCAGCAGCTTGGTGAACTATGGCTACACCTTC

clone_size: .
v_call: TRBV4-1
j_call: TRBJ2-5
cdr3_length: 13
d_call: .
cdr3_aa: CASSQENQETQYF
cdr3_nt: TGCGCCAGCAGCCAAGAGAACCAAGAGACCCAGTACTTC

clone_size: .
v_call: TRBV29-1
j_call: TRBJ2-5
cdr3_length: 15
d_call: TRBD1
cdr3_aa: CSVGGTEIVQETQYF
cdr3_nt: TGCAGCGTTGGGGGGACAGAAATTGTCCAAGAGACCCAGTACTTC

clone_size: .
v_call: TRBV12-3/TRBV12-4
j_call: TRBJ2-7
cdr3_length: 16
d_call: TRBD1
cdr3_aa: CASSLVMGQGSYEQYF
cdr3_nt: TGTGCCAGCAGTTTAGTTATGGGACAGGGATCCTACGAGCAGTACTTC